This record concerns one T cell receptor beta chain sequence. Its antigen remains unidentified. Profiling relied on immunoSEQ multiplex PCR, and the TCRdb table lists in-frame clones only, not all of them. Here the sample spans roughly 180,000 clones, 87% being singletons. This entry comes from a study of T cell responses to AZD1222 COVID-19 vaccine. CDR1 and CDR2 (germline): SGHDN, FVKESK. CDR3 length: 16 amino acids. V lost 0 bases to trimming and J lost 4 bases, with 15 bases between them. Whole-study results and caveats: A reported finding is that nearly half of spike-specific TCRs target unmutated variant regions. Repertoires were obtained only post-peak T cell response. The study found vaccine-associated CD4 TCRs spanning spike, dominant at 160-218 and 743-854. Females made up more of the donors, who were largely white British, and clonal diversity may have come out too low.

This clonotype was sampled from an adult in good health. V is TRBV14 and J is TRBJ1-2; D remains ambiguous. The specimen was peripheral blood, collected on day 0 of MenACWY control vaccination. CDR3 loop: CASSQDLSAVGYGYTF. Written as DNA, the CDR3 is TGTGCCAGCAGCCAAGATTTAAGTGCTGTCGGCTATGGCTACACCTTC.